This TCR beta chain was sequenced in a study of blood T cell repertoires in COVID-19. Study as a whole: Whether acute or convalescent, the COVID-19 samples came from the United States, Italy and Spain. T cells, B-cell-depleted T cells, or PBMCs supplied cDNA or gDNA.

TCRdb's copy holds only in-frame clones and misses some; the assay was immunoSEQ multiplex PCR. The profile shows nearly 200,000 clones, approximately 82% of them singletons. V was cut by 5 bases and J by 10 bases, with 11 bases left in between. The CDR3 loop spans 12 amino acids. This clone was found once. This clonotype originated in a human donor with acute or convalescent COVID-19. The donor label of this sample is uncertain. The sequencing input was peripheral blood. The chain couples TRBV12-3 or TRBV12-4 to TRBJ2-2, with a possible D match to TRBD1 (6 bases). The CDR3 reads CASSTQGLELFF. The CDR3 nucleotides are TGTGCCAGCAGTACACAGGGTTTGGAGCTGTTTTTT.